This TCR beta chain was documented in a study of PD-L1 blockade in urothelial cancer. Study background: Analyses used blood from 3 weeks (second dose) and 6 weeks after treatment start. Study-level points and caveats: When measured at 3 weeks, tumor-associated blood clones expanded more in durable-benefit patients.

The assay was immunoSEQ multiplex PCR, and TCRdb's table has in-frame clones only and misses some. The sample lists 30,000 or so clones; approximately 90% were seen once. Of note for this clone: The antigen remains undetermined.

Germline V gene sequence: CDR1 MNHEY, CDR2 SVGAGI. The CDR3 runs 15 residues. Trimming left V 5 bases short and J 1 base short, with 14 bases between. Time point reported: peripheral blood 6 weeks after treatment start. This sequence was found in a man older than 75 with urothelial cancer. V and J are TRBV6-5 and TRBJ1-1, with D possibly being TRBD1 (6 bases). The sequenced sample was PBMCs, obtained around atezolizumab (anti-PD-L1) treatment. This CDR3 is CASSPLGTQNTEAFF. CDR3 nucleotides: TGTGCCAGCAGTCCTCTTGGGACACAGAACACTGAAGCTTTCTTT.